Below are 13 T cell receptor beta chains sequenced from a single sample in a study of OX40 agonist ivuxolimab in advanced cancers. Sequencing used immunoSEQ multiplex PCR; TCRdb keeps in-frame clones, though not all of them. The table records just over 35,000 clones, approximately 80% of them present only once. The sequencing here drew on CD4+ or CD8+ T cells sorted from blood, taken in a trial of the OX40 agonist ivuxolimab. The receptors were gathered from an adult with an advanced solid tumor such as melanoma, head and neck, liver or kidney cancer.

The chain is built from TRBV7-3 and TRBJ1-5; D may be TRBD1 (5 bases). The germline CDR1 and CDR2 sequences are SGHTA and FQGTGA. The V end was cut by 3 bases, the J end by 8 bases, with 14 bases between. The CDR3 runs to 14 residues. CDR3 bases: TGTGCCAGCAGCTTCCCAGGGAGAGGGGAGCCCCAGCATTTT. Amino acid sequence: CASSFPGRGEPQHF.

This rearrangement joins TRBV7-2 to TRBJ1-1, with 8 bases matching TRBD1. This CDR3 comprises 13 residues. Germline V gives CDR1 SGHTA, CDR2 FQGNSA. Unmatched junction bases numbered 8, after V lost 6 bases and J lost 8 bases. CDR3 loop: CASSSRQGYEAFF. The CDR3 DNA reads TGTGCCAGCAGTTCCCGACAGGGGTACGAAGCTTTCTTT.

This clone was seen more than once but under ten times. V gene TRBV2 combines with J gene TRBJ2-1; 7 positions match TRBD1. Per germline, CDR1 SNHLY and CDR2 FYNNEI. This CDR3 spans 15 amino acids. V gave up 11 bases and J gave up 2 bases; unmatched junction bases: 12. The DNA of the CDR3 is TGTGCCGGCGAGGGGGCCAGGGTCACCTACAATGAGCAGTTCTTC. It is translated as CAGEGARVTYNEQFF.

V gene TRBV29-1 combines with J gene TRBJ2-6; D might be TRBD2 (6 bases). The CDR3 has 16 residues. The germline V and J ends were trimmed by 5 bases and 0 bases, with 14 bases remaining between them. The V gene's germline CDR1 is SQVTM and CDR2 ANQGSEA. The chain's CDR3 is CSVPGDRSSGANVLTF. In nucleotides, the CDR3 is TGCAGCGTTCCGGGAGACCGAAGCTCTGGGGCCAACGTCCTGACTTTC. Looking up the rest from reference TRBV29-1 and TRBJ2-6 gives the full variable domain: SAVISQKPSRDICQRGTSLTIQCQVDSQVTMMFWYRQQPGQSLTLIATANQGSEATYESGFVIDKFPISRPNLTFSTLTVSNMSPEDSSIYLCSVPGDRSSGANVLTFGAGSRLTVL.

The chain uses TRBV10-3 and TRBJ2-7; 7 bases agree with TRBD2. V trimming: 8 bases; J trimming: 2 bases; junction bases outside the gene matches: 9. Germline V CDR1 and CDR2: ENHRY, SYGVKD. The CDR3 has 14 amino acids. Here the CDR3 reads CAIGGGTPTYEQYV. The CDR3 bases are TGTGCCATCGGGGGGGGGACCCCAACCTACGAGCAGTACGTC.

Regarding this clone: The same CDR3 arises from other DNA sequences in this sample as well. The chain joins TRBV7-9 to TRBJ2-2; D gene uncertain. Germline V gives CDR1 SEHNR, CDR2 FQNEAQ (reference sequence). The germline V and J ends were trimmed by 0 bases and 4 bases, with 9 bases remaining between them. The CDR3 runs 15 residues. This chain's CDR3 is CASSLARASTGELFF. CDR3 nucleotide sequence: TGTGCCAGCAGCTTAGCGCGCGCTTCCACCGGGGAGCTGTTTTTT.

This chain uses TRBV5-1 with TRBJ1-3; 8 bases are shared with TRBD1. CDR3 length equals 15 residues. Germline trimming cut 7 bases from V and 4 bases from J; bases unmatched to any gene: 10. Looked up from germline, CDR1 is SGHRS and CDR2 is YFSETQ. In DNA form, the CDR3 reads TGCGCCAGCCGCTCACAGGGGGTGATGGGAAACACCATATATTTT. Translating gives CASRSQGVMGNTIYF.

This clone was observed a handful of times. This chain joins TRBV18 and TRBJ2-7; 12 nucleotides line up with TRBD2. The V gene end was trimmed by 5 bases and the J gene end by 8 bases; junction bases not matched to a gene: 7. The CDR3 consists of 14 residues. The germline CDR1 and CDR2 sequences are KGHSH and LQKENI. The CDR3 protein is CASSRDLAGGKQYF. CDR3 coding DNA: TGTGCCAGCTCAAGGGATCTAGCGGGGGGGAAGCAGTACTTC.

J is TRBJ2-2 and V is TRBV7-3, with a tentative D call TRBD2 (6 bases). The CDR3 is 15 residues long. The germline gives CDR1 SGHTA, CDR2 FQGTGA. The V and J ends lost 6 bases and 2 bases respectively, with 13 bases between them. CDR3 nucleotide sequence: TGTGCCAGCAGACCGCCCGGGACTAACACCGGGGAGCTGTTTTTT. It translates to CASRPPGTNTGELFF.

This chain uses TRBV9 with TRBJ1-5; no clear D. Trimming left V 4 bases short and J 3 bases short, with 11 bases between. The CDR3 runs to 14 residues. Germline CDR1 and CDR2: SGDLS and YYNGEE. The CDR3 DNA reads TGTGCCAGCAGCACTGGGGTAGTCAATCAGCCCCAGCATTTT. It encodes CASSTGVVNQPQHF.

The V and J genes are TRBV6-6 and TRBJ1-4, with D maybe TRBD1 (6 bases). The germline gives CDR1 MNHNY, CDR2 SVGAGI (reference sequence). The V gene lost 6 bases and the J gene lost 7 bases, with 15 bases spanning the gap. The CDR3 is made up of 14 amino acids. The CDR3 region has the DNA TGTGCCAGCAGCGCGACAGGCCTGGGTGAAAAACTGTTTTTT. Its translation is CASSATGLGEKLFF.

The gene calls are TRBV7-2 and TRBJ2-3; D not certain. The CDR3 sequence is 15 residues long. Trimming removed 1 base from V and 0 bases from J, with 8 bases in between. The V gene's germline CDR1 is SGHTA and CDR2 FQGNSA. CDR3 nucleotides: TGTGCCAGCAGCTTAGGCGACTCCAGCACAGATACGCAGTATTTT. The encoded protein is CASSLGDSSTDTQYF.

The gene calls are TRBV6-5 and TRBJ2-1; D unresolved. This CDR3 is 13 amino acids long. Trimming shortened V by 6 bases and J by 4 bases, and 10 bases separated the two germline ends. Germline lookup yields CDR1 MNHEY and CDR2 SVGAGI. The CDR3 is CASRAGPYNEQFF. The CDR3, as DNA: TGTGCCAGCAGGGCCGGGCCTTACAATGAGCAGTTCTTC.